A single sample is the source of the 20 T cell receptor beta chains below, sequenced in a study of cytomegalovirus exposure and HLA in healthy donors. The PCR employed 60 Vbeta primers together with 13 Jbeta primers. The data were produced by immunoSEQ multiplex PCR, yet TCRdb's version contains in-frame clones alone and is incomplete. The repertoire holds about 100,000 clones, with less than 85% as singletons. The source material was PBMCs. Receptor source: a woman between 40 and 55 years old in good health and CMV-seropositive.

In the case of this clone: The junction differs from germline at one of its ends, possibly a read error. The chain employs TRBV2 and TRBJ2-7; unclear D gene. CDR3 size: 10 residues. CDR1 is SNHLY and CDR2 is FYNNEI in the germline V gene. The DNA for the CDR3 is TGTGCCAGCAGTGATGTTGTAGCTAAGTTC. It translates to CASSDVVAKF.

The chain employs TRBV7-2 and TRBJ1-1; TRBD1 might be the D (5 bases). The ends were cut back, 2 bases at V and 1 base at J, with 5 bases in the middle. The V gene's germline CDR1 is SGHTA and CDR2 FQGNSA. CDR3 length: 13 amino acids. As DNA, the CDR3 is TGTGCCAGCAGCTTACAGGGGAACACTGAAGCTTTCTTT. The encoded protein is CASSLQGNTEAFF.

This chain uses TRBV7-9 with TRBJ1-1; no clear D gene. The CDR3 totals 13 residues. Germline V gives CDR1 SEHNR, CDR2 FQNEAQ (reference sequence). Trimming stripped 2 bases from V and 5 bases from J, with 9 bases between. CDR3 nucleotides: TGTGCCAGCAGCTTATTTGGCCCAACTGAAGCTTTCTTT. Encoded protein: CASSLFGPTEAFF.

This sequence joins TRBV5-4 and TRBJ2-3; 11 bases line up with TRBD2. The CDR3 extends over 17 amino acids. The V gene's germline CDR1 is SGHNT and CDR2 YYREEE (reference sequence). Trimming cost V 0 bases and J 0 bases; bases outside gene matches: 3. The DNA of the CDR3 is TGTGCCAGCAGCTTGGTGTGGACTAGCGGGAGCACAGATACGCAGTATTTT. Amino acids: CASSLVWTSGSTDTQYF.

This chain links TRBV9 with TRBJ1-1, with D maybe TRBD1 (6 bases). The CDR3 is 15 amino acids. The V and J ends lost 3 bases and 5 bases respectively, with 17 bases between them. Germline loops: CDR1 SGDLS, CDR2 YYNGEE. In DNA, the CDR3 is TGTGCCAGCAGCGGACAAGTAGGGGGTAGGACTGAAGCTTTCTTT. This encodes CASSGQVGGRTEAFF.

The chain joins TRBV7-2 to TRBJ1-2; D ambiguous. The germline V and J ends were trimmed by 0 bases and 2 bases, with 7 bases remaining between them. CDR1 is SGHTA, CDR2 FQGNSA, per germline. The CDR3 runs to 14 residues. The CDR3 region has the DNA TGTGCCAGCAGCTTAGCAAGGAGAAACTATGGCTACACCTTC. Translation: CASSLARRNYGYTF.

This chain uses TRBV5-1 with TRBJ2-7; a weak D match, TRBD1 (5 bases). V dropped 1 base and J dropped 8 bases, with 16 bases sitting between them. The CDR3 spans 14 residues. Germline V gene sequence: CDR1 SGHRS, CDR2 YFSETQ. DNA of the CDR3: TGCGCCAGCAGCTTGAGGGATACAGGCACTCAGCAGTACTTC. Translated, it gives CASSLRDTGTQQYF.

This chain joins TRBV6-6 and TRBJ2-1; 7 positions match TRBD2. Germline CDR1 MNHNY, CDR2 SVGAGI (reference sequence). This CDR3 has 15 residues. V shed 4 bases, J shed 10 bases, and the junction held 13 bases outside the gene matches. The CDR3 DNA reads TGTGCCAGCAGTTCACCTAGAGAGGGGAGGGTCGAGCAGTTCTTC. Encoded protein: CASSSPREGRVEQFF.

The rearrangement uses TRBV5-6 and TRBJ1-5; perhaps TRBD1 as D (6 bases). The ends were cut back, 4 bases at V and 0 bases at J, with 14 bases in the middle. The CDR3 consists of 16 residues. Germline lookup yields CDR1 SGHDT and CDR2 YYEEEE. Written as DNA, the CDR3 is TGTGCCAGCAGCCCTAGGACAGTCTATAGCAATCAGCCCCAGCATTTT. It codes for CASSPRTVYSNQPQHF.

This clone was seen only once. The chain couples TRBV7-3 to TRBJ2-7, with 10 positions matching TRBD2. Trimming at V came to 5 bases and at J to 0 bases, leaving 7 bases not matched to a gene. The CDR3 covers 16 residues. The germline V gene encodes CDR1 SGHTA and CDR2 FQGTGA. The CDR3 coding sequence is TGTGCCAGCAGCCCCACGGGGACTAGCGTCTCCTACGAGCAGTACTTC. Translation: CASSPTGTSVSYEQYF. Supplemented by reference TRBV7-3 and TRBJ2-7, the full variable domain reads GAGVSQTPSNKVTEKGKYVELRCDPISGHTALYWYRQSLGQGPEFLIYFQGTGAADDSGLPNDRFFAVRPEGSVSTLKIQRTERGDSAVYLCASSPTGTSVSYEQYFGPGTRLTVT.

The rearrangement links TRBV10-3 to TRBJ2-3, with a weak D call TRBD1 (6 bases). V was shortened by 3 bases and J by 4 bases, with 17 bases between the two germline ends. Germline assignment: CDR1 ENHRY and CDR2 SYGVKD. The CDR3 length is 16 residues. CDR3 sequence (DNA): TGTGCCATCAGTGAATCGAGGCAGGGGCGGGCAGATACGCAGTATTTT. Its translation is CAISESRQGRADTQYF.

This clone has just one count. The chain employs TRBV5-4 and TRBJ1-1; D uncertain. This CDR3 contains 15 residues. The V end lost 4 bases, the J end lost 4 bases, and 17 bases lay between the germline ends. Germline loops: CDR1 SGHNT, CDR2 YYREEE (reference sequence). CDR3 sequence: CASSPLKDAGTEAFF. The CDR3, as DNA: TGTGCCAGCAGCCCGTTAAAGGACGCGGGCACTGAAGCTTTCTTT.

The chain uses TRBV4-3 and TRBJ2-3; D uncertain. V lost 1 base and J lost 4, with 9 bases in between. The CDR3 has 14 amino acids. The germline V gene encodes CDR1 LGHNA and CDR2 YSLEER. Written as DNA, the CDR3 is TGCGCCAGCAGCCAAGTCCCCAGCGCAGATACGCAGTATTTT. Translating gives CASSQVPSADTQYF.

The chain recombines TRBV7-2 with TRBJ2-7, with D unresolved. CDR1 and CDR2 from the germline V gene are SGHTA and FQGNSA. The V gene lost 1 base and the J gene lost 3 bases, with 7 bases spanning the gap. This CDR3 spans 13 amino acids. The CDR3 DNA reads TGTGCCAGCAGCTTAGACATTTACTACGAGCAGTACTTC. As protein: CASSLDIYYEQYF.

The rearrangement links TRBV6-5 to TRBJ1-6; TRBD1 might be the D (6 bases). The germline V gene encodes CDR1 MNHEY and CDR2 SVGAGI. V gave up 0 bases and J gave up 10 bases, with 13 bases separating them. This CDR3 region has 15 residues. The CDR3, as DNA: TGTGCCAGCAGTTACTCGCAGGGGTGGAGGTCACCCCTCCACTTT. Its protein is CASSYSQGWRSPLHF.

The DNA for the CDR3 is TGCAGCGTTGAAAGGGGCCACGAGGACACCATATATTTT. As protein: CSVERGHEDTIYF. This chain connects TRBV29-1 to TRBJ1-3; a weak D match, TRBD1 (5 bases). CDR1 and CDR2 (germline): SQVTM, ANQGSEA. The CDR3 loop spans 13 amino acids. Trimming removed 2 bases at V and 8 bases at J, with 13 bases between.

This chain joins TRBV28 and TRBJ2-2; TRBD2 matches at 9 bases. In germline, CDR1 is MDHEN, CDR2 SYDVKM. The V segment lost 2 bases and the J segment 2 bases; nucleotides outside the gene matches: 3. The CDR3 consists of 16 residues. Here the CDR3 reads CASSLIAGVNTGELFF. Written as DNA, the CDR3 is TGTGCCAGCAGTTTAATAGCGGGGGTAAACACCGGGGAGCTGTTTTTT.

The chain is built from TRBV5-1 and TRBJ2-7; 11 positions agree with TRBD2. Germline V gives CDR1 SGHRS, CDR2 YFSETQ. The CDR3 sequence is 14 residues long. The V gene end was trimmed by 5 bases and the J gene end by 4 bases; junction bases not matched to a gene: 5. The CDR3 loop reads CASRAGTSGYEQYF. CDR3 DNA: TGCGCCAGCAGGGCCGGGACTAGCGGTTACGAGCAGTACTTC.

The rearrangement uses TRBV7-3 and TRBJ2-5; 9 nucleotides agree with TRBD2. Looked up from germline, CDR1 is SGHTA and CDR2 is FQGTGA. J gave up 5 bases and V 4 bases, and 8 bases lay outside the gene matches. The CDR3 has 15 residues. The CDR3 is CASSSSGTSHETQYF. The CDR3, as DNA: TGTGCCAGCAGCTCGTCCGGGACTAGCCATGAGACCCAGTACTTC.

The chain links TRBV4-3 to TRBJ2-4, with TRBD2 identical over 15 bases. V dropped 4 bases and J dropped 6; count of bases not matched to a gene: 7. In germline, CDR1 is LGHNA, CDR2 YSLEER. The CDR3 has 17 amino acids. The CDR3 sequence: CASSRGLAGGPGNIQYF. The DNA of the CDR3 is TGCGCCAGCAGCCGTGGACTAGCGGGGGGGCCGGGAAACATTCAGTACTTC.